This TCR beta chain is from a study of tumor and adjacent non-tumor tissue in lung cancer. Study-level information: Histology: about 13 adenocarcinoma, a couple of squamous cell carcinoma, 1 small cell lung cancer. The patients, roughly eleven men and roughly 5 women, were about 30 to 85 with stage I to III disease. On average, productive TCRbeta reads reached roughly 4.2 million per sample.

Trimming removed 4 bases from V and 8 bases from J; junction bases left unmatched: 11. Germline loops: CDR1 DFQATT, CDR2 SNEGSKA (reference sequence). The CDR3 contains 14 residues. The template was RNA from unsorted bulk tissue. The normal lung tissue was taken more than 3 cm from the tumor edge. Details on this clonotype: The antigen is unknown. Given the absence of the conserved phenylalanine or tryptophan at the CDR3 end, a read error is likely.

Overall study results and limits: Tumor TCR diversity, when higher, was linked to shorter survival.

A modified ARM-PCR protocol with three rounds of nested PCR amplified TCRbeta. TCRdb reanalysed the multiplex PCR reads using MiXCR and keeps one entry per CDR3 protein. Altogether 80,000 to 130,000 distinct CDR3 sequences are present, 60% to 80% being singletons, with the ten largest covering 15% to 20%. The sample consisted of distant non-tumor lung tissue. The rearrangement links TRBV20-1 to TRBJ2-7, with 10 nucleotides matching TRBD1. The TCR comes from a man aged 25-45 years with non-small cell lung cancer. CDR3: CSAILTGGFSKQYL. The CDR3 bases are TGCAGTGCTATCCTGACAGGGGGCTTTAGCAAGCAGTACTTA.